The entry below gives a single T cell receptor beta chain sequence along with its context. Each CDR3 protein is one row after TCRdb ran MiXCR on the RT-PCR reads. Here the sample spans approximately 720,000 distinct CDR3 sequences, around 14% being singletons. The CDR3 loop spans 14 amino acids. Trimming removed 1 base at V and 4 bases at J, with 7 bases between. Germline CDR1 is SGHAT and CDR2 is FQNNGV. The sample consisted of memory CD4+ T cells from blood. The V gene is TRBV11-2, the J gene TRBJ2-2; no firm D call. The TCR was taken from a female donor in good health, serving as a healthy control. The CDR3 nucleotides read TGTGCCAGCAGCTTAGGACATTTCACCGGGGAGCTGTTTTTT. This sequence encodes CASSLGHFTGELFF.